This T cell receptor beta chain was sequenced for a study of T cell responses to AZD1222 COVID-19 vaccine. The V gene's germline CDR1 is DFQATT and CDR2 SNEGSKA (reference sequence). The V and J ends lost 6 bases and 7 bases respectively, with 12 bases between them. CDR3 length equals 11 residues. Produced via immunoSEQ multiplex PCR; TCRdb's table is partial and in-frame only. The sample includes about 100,000 clones, around nine tenths of them seen just once. V gene TRBV20-1 combines with J gene TRBJ1-1; D is undetermined. This clonotype originated in an adult in good health. Here the sequenced sample was peripheral blood, taken on day 0 of AZD1222 vaccination. CDR3 region: CSATLDREAFF. The CDR3 coding sequence is TGCAGTGCCACACTCGACCGTGAAGCTTTCTTT.